The rows below give T cell receptor beta chains drawn from one sample of a study of T cell responses to AZD1222 COVID-19 vaccine. Libraries were prepared by immunoSEQ multiplex PCR; TCRdb keeps only in-frame clonotypes and omits some of them. The sample gives under 200,000 clones, roughly 88% of which show up once; roughly 0.98% is in the top ten. Sequencing used peripheral blood, obtained on day 0 of AZD1222 vaccination. The receptors stem from an adult in good health. CDR3s include the opening cysteine and the closing phenylalanine or tryptophan. The order of the fields is J gene, V gene, CDR3 length, clone size, D gene, CDR3 protein, CDR3 DNA. The D gene is left open where the match is weak. Clone size is stated in some rows and not others, as once, few, many or a class when expanded.

j_gene: TRBJ1-6
v_gene: TRBV21-1
len: 17
abundance: .
d_gene: .
CDR3aa: CASVQGRYPTYNSPLHF
CDR3nt: TGTGCCAGCGTACAGGGTAGATATCCTACCTATAATTCACCCCTCCACTTT

j_gene: TRBJ2-7
v_gene: TRBV4-1
len: 13
abundance: .
d_gene: .
CDR3aa: CASSQGEGAWQYF
CDR3nt: TGCGCCAGCAGCCAAGGGGAAGGCGCGTGGCAGTACTTC

j_gene: TRBJ1-5
v_gene: TRBV10-3
len: 13
abundance: few
d_gene: .
CDR3aa: CAISGDGNQPQHF
CDR3nt: TGTGCCATCAGTGGGGACGGTAATCAGCCCCAGCATTTT

j_gene: TRBJ2-2
v_gene: TRBV5-8
len: 16
abundance: .
d_gene: .
CDR3aa: CASSLEGRGNTGELFF
CDR3nt: TGTGCCAGCAGCTTGGAGGGCAGGGGGAACACCGGGGAGCTGTTTTTT

j_gene: TRBJ1-1
v_gene: TRBV7-2
len: 14
abundance: .
d_gene: .
CDR3aa: CASSKDSMNTEAFF
CDR3nt: TGTGCCAGCAGCAAGGACAGCATGAACACTGAAGCTTTCTTT

j_gene: TRBJ2-1
v_gene: TRBV28
len: 15
abundance: once
d_gene: .
CDR3aa: CASSFRASSYNEQFF
CDR3nt: TGTGCCAGCAGTTTTAGGGCCAGCTCCTACAATGAGCAGTTCTTC

j_gene: TRBJ1-5
v_gene: TRBV15
len: 14
abundance: .
d_gene: .
CDR3aa: CATGRRDNNQPQHF
CDR3nt: TGTGCCACCGGTCGAAGGGACAACAATCAGCCCCAGCATTTT

j_gene: TRBJ2-4
v_gene: TRBV7-2
len: 13
abundance: once
d_gene: .
CDR3aa: CASSSGNENIQYF
CDR3nt: TGTGCCAGCAGCTCTGGCAATGAAAACATTCAGTACTTC

j_gene: TRBJ1-2
v_gene: TRBV13
len: 16
abundance: .
d_gene: TRBD1
CDR3aa: CASSSAGQGAVYGYTF
CDR3nt: TGTGCCAGCAGCAGCGCGGGACAGGGGGCTGTCTATGGCTACACCTTC

j_gene: TRBJ1-5
v_gene: TRBV12-3/TRBV12-4
len: 13
abundance: .
d_gene: .
CDR3aa: CASSVAGVQPQHF
CDR3nt: TGTGCCAGCAGTGTTGCGGGGGTCCAGCCCCAGCATTTT

j_gene: TRBJ1-2
v_gene: TRBV5-1
len: 17
abundance: .
d_gene: .
CDR3aa: CASSLEGRVGTPYGYTF
CDR3nt: TGCGCCAGCAGCTTGGAAGGCAGGGTAGGGACTCCCTATGGCTACACCTTC

j_gene: TRBJ2-2
v_gene: TRBV6-5
len: 12
abundance: .
d_gene: TRBD2
CDR3aa: CATPGGTGELFF
CDR3nt: TGTGCCACCCCGGGGGGGACCGGGGAGCTGTTTTTT

j_gene: TRBJ2-7
v_gene: TRBV20-1
len: 14
abundance: .
d_gene: TRBD2
CDR3aa: CSTSGGLANYEQYF
CDR3nt: TGCAGTACAAGTGGGGGACTAGCCAACTACGAGCAGTACTTC

j_gene: TRBJ2-7
v_gene: TRBV9
len: 16
abundance: .
d_gene: .
CDR3aa: CASSLKRDGPSYEQYF
CDR3nt: TGTGCCAGCAGCTTGAAGAGGGACGGTCCCTCCTACGAGCAGTACTTC

j_gene: TRBJ1-6
v_gene: TRBV27
len: 13
abundance: .
d_gene: TRBD1
CDR3aa: CAPWTGFDSPLHF
CDR3nt: TGTGCCCCCTGGACAGGGTTTGATTCACCCCTCCACTTT

j_gene: TRBJ2-7
v_gene: TRBV27
len: 13
abundance: .
d_gene: .
CDR3aa: CASSLFDGTGLYF
CDR3nt: TGTGCCAGCAGTTTATTCGATGGGACGGGTCTGTACTTC

j_gene: TRBJ2-1
v_gene: TRBV20-1
len: 16
abundance: .
d_gene: TRBD2
CDR3aa: CSASFKAGGAHNEQFF
CDR3nt: TGCAGTGCTAGTTTTAAGGCGGGAGGTGCCCACAATGAGCAGTTCTTC

j_gene: TRBJ2-7
v_gene: TRBV11-2
len: 15
abundance: .
d_gene: TRBD1
CDR3aa: CASSLGRGLSYEQYF
CDR3nt: TGTGCCAGCAGCTTAGGCAGGGGGCTCTCCTACGAGCAGTACTTC

j_gene: TRBJ1-1
v_gene: TRBV18
len: 17
abundance: .
d_gene: .
CDR3aa: CASSPLELRQTNTEAFF
CDR3nt: TGTGCCAGCTCACCCTTGGAGCTTCGACAGACGAACACTGAAGCTTTCTTT

j_gene: TRBJ1-2
v_gene: TRBV12-3/TRBV12-4
len: 12
abundance: .
d_gene: .
CDR3aa: CASSRGGKGYTF
CDR3nt: TGTGCCAGCAGTAGGGGGGGTAAAGGCTACACCTTC